The 17 T cell receptor beta chains given below trace back to one sample, sequenced in a study of Tregs in tolerant kidney transplant recipients. Here immunoSEQ multiplex PCR was the method, and the copy in TCRdb shows in-frame clones only, minus some. The data contain roughly 17,000 clones, roughly four fifths of them singletons. The sequencing input was Tregs from blood. All receptors derive from a human donor in good health.

The chain has TRBV6-5 and TRBJ1-1; a possible D gene is TRBD1 (5 bases). V gave up 1 base and J gave up 3 bases, with 9 bases separating them. Looked up from germline, CDR1 is MNHEY and CDR2 is SVGAGI. This CDR3 has 14 residues. The CDR3 region is CASSYYGADTEAFF. For the CDR3, the DNA is TGTGCCAGCAGTTACTACGGGGCGGACACTGAAGCTTTCTTT.

J is TRBJ1-4 and V is TRBV19; D gene unclear. V was clipped by 4 bases and J by 8 bases, with 14 bases between them. The CDR3 has 14 amino acids. Per the germline V gene, CDR1 is LNHDA and CDR2 is SQIVND (reference sequence). The CDR3 loop reads CASSKRVTGEKLFF. As DNA, the CDR3 is TGTGCCAGTAGTAAGCGCGTGACGGGGGAAAAACTGTTTTTT.

This chain joins TRBV11-1 and TRBJ2-3; no clear D. CDR3 length: 13 residues. V lost 2 bases and J 6 bases, leaving 9 bases between the germline ends. Germline-derived CDR1 and CDR2 are SGHAT and FQDESV (reference sequence). CDR3: CASSLTLVDTQYF. CDR3 DNA: TGTGCCAGCAGCTTAACTCTTGTTGATACGCAGTATTTT.

This clone was seen only once. The chain joins TRBV5-1 to TRBJ2-1, with 12 bases aligning to TRBD2. CDR1 and CDR2 from the germline V gene are SGHRS and YFSETQ. This CDR3 comprises 16 residues. The trim removed 4 bases at V and 9 bases at J, leaving 11 bases unmatched. The CDR3 region has the DNA TGCGCCAGCAGCCGTCTTCTAGCGGGAGGGCAGGGTGAGCAGTTCTTC. Amino acids: CASSRLLAGGQGEQFF. Full variable domain (outside the CDR3, taken from reference TRBV5-1 and TRBJ2-1): KAGVTQTPRYLIKTRGQQVTLSCSPISGHRSVSWYQQTPGQGLQFLFEYFSETQRNKGNFPGRFSGRQFSNSRSEMNVSTLELGDSALYLCASSRLLAGGQGEQFFGPGTRLTVL.

V usage is TRBV10-3 and J usage is TRBJ2-1; TRBD2 matches at 8 bases. The V gene end was trimmed by 0 bases and the J gene end by 7 bases; junction bases not matched to a gene: 8. Germline lookup yields CDR1 ENHRY and CDR2 SYGVKD. This CDR3 contains 16 residues. This CDR3 reads CAISESAGAVRNEQFF. The DNA for the CDR3 is TGTGCCATCAGTGAGTCAGCGGGAGCAGTGAGGAATGAGCAGTTCTTC.

The V and J genes are TRBV7-2 and TRBJ1-2, with 9 bases lining up with TRBD1. Germline CDR1 SGHTA, CDR2 FQGNSA. The CDR3 contains 14 residues. V was clipped by 5 bases and J by 4 bases; unmatched bases: 5. CDR3 amino acids: CASSQGQGLYGYTF. In nucleotides, the CDR3 is TGTGCCAGCAGCCAGGGACAGGGACTCTATGGCTACACCTTC.

The rearrangement uses TRBV6-1 and TRBJ1-4; the D is unclear. V was clipped by 3 bases and J by 8 bases, with 13 bases between them. Germline-derived CDR1 and CDR2 are MNHNS and SASEGT. CDR3 length: 14 amino acids. The CDR3: CASSDAGGWEKLFF. The CDR3 nucleotides read TGTGCCAGCAGTGATGCGGGCGGTTGGGAAAAACTGTTTTTT.

The V and J genes are TRBV29-1 and TRBJ1-2; tentatively, D is TRBD1 (6 bases). The V end was cut by 4 bases, the J end by 3 bases, with 9 bases between. CDR1 and CDR2 from the germline V gene are SQVTM and ANQGSEA. The CDR3 has 12 residues. Here the CDR3 DNA reads TGCAGCGTTGCCGGGGGGCACTATGGCTACACCTTC. Translating it yields CSVAGGHYGYTF.

This clone occurred a few times. The rearrangement joins TRBV21-1 to TRBJ2-7; no DNA check was done on the table's D call, TRBD2. TRBV21-1 is labeled a pseudogene. The CDR3 runs 13 residues. This CDR3 reads CASSIVSSYEQYF. DNA for the CDR3: TGTGCCAGCAGTATCGTATCCTCCTACGAGCAGTACTTC.

This rearrangement joins TRBV7-6 to TRBJ1-4; D is unclear. The CDR3 is made up of 15 amino acids. Trimming removed 6 bases from V and 0 bases from J, with 11 bases in between. CDR1 SGHVS and CDR2 FNYEAQ come from the germline V gene. The CDR3 is CASRGLGSTNEKLFF. The CDR3 region has the DNA TGTGCCAGCAGAGGTTTGGGTTCAACTAATGAAAAACTGTTTTTT.

This chain links TRBV7-2 with TRBJ1-3; D remains ambiguous. V lost 4 bases, J lost 0 bases, and 4 bases lay in between. This CDR3 is built from 13 residues. In germline, CDR1 is SGHTA, CDR2 FQGNSA. The DNA of the CDR3 is TGTGCCAGCAGCTCGGGCTCTGGAAACACCATATATTTT. It yields the protein CASSSGSGNTIYF.

This clone is classed as medium-sized. The V and J genes are TRBV5-1 and TRBJ1-4; D may be TRBD1 (5 bases). Germline-derived CDR1 and CDR2 are SGHRS and YFSETQ. CDR3 length: 16 residues. Trimming left V 1 base short and J 0 bases short, with 10 bases between. The CDR3 loop is CASSLLSGATNEKLFF. As DNA, the CDR3 is TGCGCCAGCAGCTTGCTTTCGGGGGCAACTAATGAAAAACTGTTTTTT.

This clone was seen only a few times. The CDR3 sequence is CASSSRYMNTEAFF. The CDR3 region has the DNA TGTGCCAGCAGCTCTCGATACATGAACACTGAAGCTTTCTTT. The chain couples TRBV7-9 to TRBJ1-1; D unresolved. The V gene lost 4 bases and the J gene lost 0 bases, with 9 bases spanning the gap. This CDR3 is built from 14 residues. CDR1 SEHNR and CDR2 FQNEAQ come from the germline V gene (reference sequence).

The chain carries TRBV7-9 and TRBJ2-3; 7 bases line up with TRBD2. J gave up 3 bases and V 7 bases, and 13 bases lay outside the gene matches. Germline V gives CDR1 SEHNR, CDR2 FQNEAQ (reference sequence). This CDR3 has 16 residues. The CDR3 region is CASNRGWGLTTDTQYF. In nucleotides, the CDR3 is TGTGCCAGCAACCGCGGGTGGGGACTAACGACAGATACGCAGTATTTT. The full variable domain, in which reference TRBV7-9 and TRBJ2-3 provide the parts outside the CDR3, is DTGVSQNPRHKITKRGQNVTFRCDPISEHNRLYWYRQTLGQGPEFLTYFQNEAQLEKSRLLSDRFSAERPKGSFSTLEIQRTEQGDSAMYLCASNRGWGLTTDTQYFGPGTRLTVL.

The chain carries TRBV6-5 and TRBJ2-4, with D maybe TRBD2 (5 bases). V shed 6 bases and J shed 0 bases, with 9 bases lying between them. Germline V CDR1 and CDR2: MNHEY, SVGAGI. The CDR3 is made up of 14 amino acids. The CDR3 spells CASRVGLAKNIQYF. In nucleotides, the CDR3 is TGTGCCAGCAGGGTAGGACTAGCCAAAAACATTCAGTACTTC.

The chain is built from TRBV18 and TRBJ2-5; D is tentatively TRBD1 or TRBD2 (5 bases each). Germline loops: CDR1 KGHSH, CDR2 LQKENI. This CDR3 contains 16 residues. Trimming took 3 bases from V and 5 from J, leaving 19 bases between them. CDR3 bases: TGTGCCAGCTCACCGGTGGTCGGCTCAGAGGGGGAGACCCAGTACTTC. Translation: CASSPVVGSEGETQYF.

The gene calls are TRBV5-1 and TRBJ2-7; D is tentatively TRBD1 or TRBD2 (6 bases each). Germline V gene data show CDR1 as SGHRS and CDR2 as YFSETQ. The length of the CDR3 is 12 residues. V lost 1 base and J 9 bases, leaving 11 bases between the germline ends. CDR3 residues: CASSLYGGGQYF. The CDR3 coding sequence is TGCGCCAGCAGCTTGTACGGGGGCGGGCAGTACTTC.